This T cell receptor beta chain was sequenced during a study of blood T cell repertoires in COVID-19. Original processing notes: Estimation of nucleated cell counts was performed using reference gene primer amplification. Sequencing used immunoSEQ multiplex PCR; TCRdb keeps in-frame clones, though not all of them. The V and J calls and clone size were taken over from that table, and D and trimming were inferred from the DNA. The table includes around 200,000 clones, around nine tenths detected once. The CDR3 sequence is 16 residues long. Looked up from germline, CDR1 is SGHRS and CDR2 is YFSETQ. The V end was cut by 0 bases, the J end by 5 bases, with 12 bases between.

Sequenced input: peripheral blood. This clonotype was obtained from a man between 18 and 35 years old with active or convalescent COVID-19. This chain uses TRBV5-1 with TRBJ1-6; tentatively, D is TRBD1 (6 bases). CDR3 coding DNA: TGCGCCAGCAGCTTGGGAGGGGGAGATAATAATTCACCCCTCCACTTT. It codes for CASSLGGGDNNSPLHF.